This TCR beta chain was identified in a study of blood T cells in healthy people across ages. Per sample, a minimum of 6.5 million PBMCs were isolated. It was with a sample-barcoded 5' primer and a J-beta primer mix that a second PCR of roughly 6 to 11 cycles was run. All cDNA molecules were each tagged by a template-switch adaptor with 12 random nucleotides. MiXCR, applied by TCRdb to the 5' RACE reads, yields one record per CDR3 protein. This table has more than 550,000 distinct CDR3 sequences, about a fifth appearing once. The CDR3 consists of 13 residues. V lost 1 base, J lost 10 bases, and 11 bases lay in between. The V gene's germline CDR1 is SEHNR and CDR2 FQNEAQ (reference sequence). For this clonotype: Its cognate antigen is unknown.

Study outcomes and limitations: The study could not conclusively compare naive and antigen-experienced cells, given its unsorted PBMCs. From one million sequenced T cells, diversity estimates were lower bounds.

The chain employs TRBV7-9 and TRBJ2-1; perhaps D is TRBD1 or TRBD2 (5 bases each). Sequencing was carried out using blood. This TCR came from a man aged 70-80 years in good health. The CDR3 DNA is TGTGCCAGCAGCTTAGAGGGGAGTTTAGAGCAGTTCTTC. It translates to CASSLEGSLEQFF.